A single sample gave rise to the 27 T cell receptor beta chains below, sequenced in a study of blood T cells in healthy people across ages. It was with a sample-barcoded 5' primer and a J-beta primer mix that a second PCR of roughly 6 to 12 cycles was run. TCRdb analysed the 5' RACE reads with MiXCR anew, one entry per CDR3 protein. The sample contains over 500,000 distinct CDR3 sequences, around a quarter of which appear only once. The same sample was also used in a study of T cells of mothers and their children.

Sequencing input: blood. The receptors originated from a boy younger than 10 in good health.

The chain uses TRBV11-2 and TRBJ1-2; D call uncertain. The CDR3 spans 13 residues. V was cut by 4 bases and J by 7 bases, with 13 bases left in between. Looked up from germline, CDR1 is SGHAT and CDR2 is FQNNGV. Here the CDR3 reads CASSSVGVTGYTF. CDR3 in DNA: TGTGCCAGCAGCTCTGTCGGGGTTACTGGCTACACCTTC.

This clonotype was recorded a few times. V gene TRBV27 combines with J gene TRBJ1-2; TRBD1 aligns across 7 bases. The germline gives CDR1 MNHEY, CDR2 SMNVEV (reference sequence). Trimming took 2 bases from V and 5 from J; bases not matched to a gene: 8. This CDR3 comprises 15 residues. The CDR3 loop is CASSLIWGQRYGYTF. DNA of the CDR3: TGTGCCAGCAGTTTAATCTGGGGACAGCGGTATGGCTACACCTTC.

The genes are TRBV3-1 and TRBJ2-1; D is unclear. The CDR3 sequence is 12 residues long. V dropped 1 base and J dropped 7 bases, with 5 bases sitting between them. From germline, CDR1 is LGHDT and CDR2 YNNKEL (reference sequence). For the CDR3, the DNA is TGTGCCAGCAGCCAAGTTTCGAATGAGCAGTTCTTC. This gives the protein CASSQVSNEQFF.

The chain uses TRBV21-1 and TRBJ2-5; the listed D gene, TRBD1, was not tested against the DNA. TRBV21-1 is classified as a pseudogene. The CDR3 spans 13 residues. The CDR3 is CASSKAGQQAAAF. In DNA, the CDR3 is TGTGCCAGCAGCAAAGCCGGACAGCAGGCCGCAGCCTTC.

The rearrangement links TRBV29-1 to TRBJ1-2; no reliable D call. Trimming shortened V by 5 bases and J by 2 bases, and 15 bases separated the two germline ends. CDR1 SQVTM and CDR2 ANQGSEA come from the germline V gene. The CDR3 consists of 14 residues. The CDR3 DNA reads as TGCAGCGTTAGAGGGTTGATAGGAAACTATGGCTACACCTTC. It encodes CSVRGLIGNYGYTF.

Only a few counts were recorded for this clonotype. The chain uses TRBV3-1 and TRBJ1-1, with TRBD1 matching 10 bases. Unmatched junction bases numbered 3, after V lost 1 base and J lost 4 bases. Germline V lookup: CDR1 LGHDT, CDR2 YNNKEL (reference sequence). This CDR3 comprises 15 residues. The CDR3 is CASSQVDRGVTEAFF. The CDR3 DNA follows: TGTGCCAGCAGCCAAGTGGACAGGGGGGTCACTGAAGCTTTCTTT.

The chain links TRBV6-1 to TRBJ2-5; the D gene is possibly TRBD1 (6 bases). The DNA end favors TRBJ2-7, so the J call may be wrong. There are 16 residues in the CDR3. Germline values: CDR1 MNHNS, CDR2 SASEGT. CDR3 bases: TGTGCCAGCAGTGACCCCAGGGGTGGGATTACCTACGAGCAGTACTTC. Translation gives CASSDPRGGITYEQYF.

This clonotype appeared a few times. This chain uses TRBV6-1 with TRBJ1-1, with 8 nucleotides matching TRBD1. The length of the CDR3 is 13 residues. Germline CDR1 and CDR2: MNHNS and SASEGT. With 5 bases clipped from V and 6 bases from J, the junction kept 5 bases outside the gene matches. DNA for the CDR3: TGTGCCAGCAGTATGACAGGGGTCTCTGAAGCTTTCTTT. Protein product: CASSMTGVSEAFF.

This clonotype was counted a few times. This chain links TRBV29-1 with TRBJ2-3, with D perhaps assigned TRBD1 or TRBD2 (5 bases each). Germline CDR1 is SQVTM and CDR2 is ANQGSEA. The ends were cut back, 6 bases at V and 7 bases at J, with 20 bases in the middle. The CDR3 extends over 14 amino acids. CDR3 DNA sequence: TGCAGCGTGGAGTATGGGGGATTCAAGCATACGCAGTATTTT. Translating gives CSVEYGGFKHTQYF.

This clonotype was seen more than once but under ten times. The chain uses TRBV6-5 and TRBJ2-5; possibly TRBD2 for D (7 bases). The end of the DNA is better explained by TRBJ2-7, so the J call may be wrong. The germline V gene encodes CDR1 MNHEY and CDR2 SVGAGI. The CDR3 totals 14 residues. In DNA form, the CDR3 reads TGTGCCAGCAGTTATGTGGGGGGGCCCTACGAGCAGTACTTC. Protein product: CASSYVGGPYEQYF.

The chain combines TRBV6-5 with TRBJ2-3, with 9 positions matching TRBD2. The germline V gene encodes CDR1 MNHEY and CDR2 SVGAGI. CDR3 length equals 15 residues. V lost 6 bases, J lost 4 bases, and 8 bases stayed unmatched. CDR3 loop: CASSTLSGSADTQYF. CDR3 in DNA: TGTGCCAGCAGCACACTTAGCGGGAGCGCAGATACGCAGTATTTT.

The sample holds a few counts of this clonotype. This chain joins TRBV3-1 and TRBJ2-3, with 13 positions matching TRBD2. With 0 bases clipped from V and 1 base from J, the junction kept 7 bases outside the gene matches. CDR1 and CDR2 (germline): LGHDT, YNNKEL (reference sequence). This CDR3 has 19 residues. CDR3 in DNA: TGTGCCAGCAGCCAAGAAATACTAGCGGGGGGGCCTGGCACAGATACGCAGTATTTT. It is translated as CASSQEILAGGPGTDTQYF.

This chain connects TRBV27 to TRBJ2-5; a possible D gene is TRBD2 (5 bases). The J call may be mistaken, given a closer DNA end match to TRBJ2-1. The CDR3 covers 15 residues. Germline lookup yields CDR1 MNHEY and CDR2 SMNVEV (reference sequence). The CDR3 DNA is TGTGCCAGCAGTTTCTTGGACTCCCCCTACAATGAGCAGTTCTTC. Translating gives CASSFLDSPYNEQFF.

Points on this clonotype: Sequence at one end of the junction differs from germline and may be a read error. This sequence joins TRBV2 and TRBJ2-5; 7 bases map to TRBD2. The J call may not be correct, given that the DNA end is closer to TRBJ2-1. The CDR3 totals 17 residues. Germline CDR1 and CDR2: SNHLY and FYNNEI. The CDR3 loop reads CANSPITEGRARDEQFF. CDR3 coding DNA: TGTGCCAACAGTCCAATAACCGAGGGGAGGGCCAGGGATGAGCAGTTCTTC.

This clonotype was observed a handful of times. CDR3 sequence: CASSRGGAGDGYTF. The CDR3 DNA is TGTGCCAGCAGCAGAGGGGGCGCTGGAGATGGCTACACCTTC. The chain is built from TRBV13 and TRBJ1-2, with 7 positions matching TRBD1. Germline CDR1 is PRHDT and CDR2 is FYEKMQ (reference sequence). V lost 5 bases and J lost 6; bases outside the gene matches: 9. The CDR3 sequence is 14 residues long.

This clonotype was recorded at least ten times. J is TRBJ1-1 and V is TRBV27; D unresolved. This CDR3 region has 13 residues. V was shortened by 2 bases and J by 0 bases, with 4 bases between the two germline ends. Germline V gene lookup returns CDR1 MNHEY and CDR2 SMNVEV (reference sequence). The CDR3 DNA reads as TGTGCCAGCAGTTTACTGATGAACACTGAAGCTTTCTTT. It yields the protein CASSLLMNTEAFF.

This clonotype was picked up a small number of times. An end of the junction does not agree with germline; a read error may underlie this. The gene calls are TRBV3-1 and TRBJ2-5; 9 bases match TRBD2. This CDR3 is built from 15 residues. Germline V CDR1 and CDR2: LGHDT, YNNKEL (reference sequence). The CDR3 region is CASSQGTSRGEAQYF. CDR3 coding DNA: TGTGCCAGCAGCCAGGGGACTAGCAGAGGAGAGGCCCAGTACTTC.

This clonotype occurred once. The chain combines TRBV20-1 with TRBJ1-1; 11 bases are a match to TRBD1. There are 12 residues in the CDR3. After removal of 6 bases from V and 10 bases from J, the junction contained 7 bases not matched to a gene. Germline CDR1 reads DFQATT; CDR2 reads SNEGSKA (reference sequence). CDR3 in amino acids: CSAYGTGGPAFF. CDR3 sequence (DNA): TGCAGTGCCTATGGGACAGGGGGTCCAGCTTTCTTT.

This clonotype has a handful of counts. The J gene is TRBJ1-1, the V gene TRBV4-2, with 9 bases aligning to TRBD1. This CDR3 has 15 amino acids. J gave up 6 bases and V 2 bases, and 7 bases lay outside the gene matches. Per germline, CDR1 LGHNA and CDR2 YNFKEQ. The CDR3 bases are TGTGCCAGCAGCCAAAACTTGGACAGGGGAGCTGAAGCTTTCTTT. This gives the protein CASSQNLDRGAEAFF.

This clonotype occurred a few times. The gene calls are TRBV19 and TRBJ2-1; 7 bases are shared with TRBD2. The J segment lost 6 bases and the V segment lost 5 bases, leaving 1 base of the junction unmatched. Germline CDR1 and CDR2: LNHDA and SQIVND (reference sequence). The CDR3 runs to 12 residues. The CDR3: CASSGGGNEQFF. The CDR3 nucleotides are TGTGCCAGTAGTGGGGGGGGCAATGAGCAGTTCTTC.

This chain joins TRBV12-3 or TRBV12-4 and TRBJ1-6; perhaps TRBD1 as D (6 bases). This CDR3 contains 14 residues. Trimming removed 5 bases at V and 7 bases at J, with 12 bases between. CDR3 sequence reads: CASSHRVGNSPLHF. The CDR3 bases are TGTGCCAGCAGTCACAGGGTAGGAAATTCACCCCTCCACTTT.

This clonotype was counted a few times. The CDR3 spells CASWALGETQYF. CDR3 DNA: TGTGCCAGCTGGGCATTAGGAGAGACCCAGTACTTC. V and J are TRBV2 and TRBJ2-5; D unclear. V shed 8 bases and J shed 4 bases, with 11 bases lying between them. Germline loops: CDR1 SNHLY, CDR2 FYNNEI. The CDR3 is 12 residues long.

This rearrangement joins TRBV4-3 to TRBJ1-2; perhaps TRBD1 as D (5 bases). Germline loops: CDR1 LGHNA, CDR2 YSLEER. V lost 0 bases and J 7 bases, leaving 12 bases between the germline ends. This CDR3 is built from 14 residues. The CDR3 reads CASSQDGTSAGYTF. As DNA, the CDR3 is TGCGCCAGCAGCCAAGATGGGACCTCGGCTGGCTACACCTTC.

The chain couples TRBV20-1 to TRBJ2-1; 15 bases are shared with TRBD2. The CDR3 has 16 residues. Trimming at V came to 5 bases and at J to 7 bases, leaving 9 bases not matched to a gene. Germline V gives CDR1 DFQATT, CDR2 SNEGSKA (reference sequence). The CDR3, as DNA: TGCAGTGCTCCTGGACTAGCGGGGGGGCCGGGTAATGAGCAGTTCTTC. Encoded protein: CSAPGLAGGPGNEQFF.

V is TRBV18 and J is TRBJ2-7, with 8 bases matching TRBD2. Germline V gives CDR1 KGHSH, CDR2 LQKENI. The J segment lost 3 bases and the V segment lost 0 bases, leaving 7 bases of the junction unmatched. The CDR3 spans 16 residues. The CDR3 loop is CASSPPGLGRNYEQYF. The CDR3 bases are TGTGCCAGCTCACCACCGGGACTAGGCAGGAACTACGAGCAGTACTTC.

In this sample, this clonotype turned up many times. J is TRBJ2-3 and V is TRBV6-1; D unresolved. This CDR3 is 15 amino acids long. With 1 base removed from V and 0 bases from J, the gap between germline ends came to 8 bases. Germline V gives CDR1 MNHNS, CDR2 SASEGT. CDR3: CASSEVAGSTDTQYF. Here the CDR3 DNA reads TGTGCCAGCAGTGAAGTGGCTGGCAGCACAGATACGCAGTATTTT.

The sample holds a few counts of this clonotype. This chain uses TRBV7-6 with TRBJ2-6; unclear D gene. Trimming removed 4 bases from V and 3 bases from J, with 7 bases in between. Germline values: CDR1 SGHVS, CDR2 FNYEAQ. The CDR3 covers 14 residues. The CDR3 sequence: CASSSIIGANVLTF. DNA for the CDR3: TGTGCCAGCAGCTCAATCATTGGGGCCAACGTCCTGACTTTC.